The TCR beta chain described here comes from a study of T-cell memory formation after mild COVID-19. On this clonotype: Its antigen remains unknown.

TCRdb itself ran the 5' RACE reads through MiXCR, one entry per CDR3 protein. The data hold 350,000 or so distinct CDR3 sequences, with under 15% observed a single time. Findings and caveats of the study: The appearance of some responding clones in pre-infection memory suggested that cross-reactive memory joined. Clones contracting over day 15 to 85 were CD4/CD8 balanced, with later expanders leaning CD4+. Whether second-wave clones peaking at day 37 were SARS-CoV-2 specific went unconfirmed.

The V gene lost 4 bases and the J gene lost 3 bases, with 13 bases spanning the gap. Germline V CDR1 and CDR2: SGDLS, YYNGEE. The CDR3 loop spans 15 amino acids. Specimen: PBMCs or a T cell subset sorted from them (not recorded which). The gene calls are TRBV9 and TRBJ2-2; D possibly corresponds to TRBD1 (6 bases). This TCR was sampled from a man aged 18-30 years who had mild COVID-19 (a few samples of this study predate the infection). Cell type and time point are not known. CDR3 DNA: TGTGCCAGCAGCCTCTGGACAGACTACACCGGGGAGCTGTTTTTT. As protein: CASSLWTDYTGELFF.